These T cell receptor beta chains were read from a single sample in a study of blood T cells in healthy people across ages. TCRdb ran MiXCR on the 5' RACE reads and lists one entry per CDR3 protein. The sample lists about 640,000 distinct CDR3 sequences; 58% were seen once. The sequenced material came from blood. These receptors originate from a man aged 55 to 70 in good health. Each CDR3 is given with its conserved first and last residue. D genes are given only for firm matches. The size entry is marked missing in some rows and otherwise reads once, few, many or a size class.

clone_size d_call j_call v_call cdr3_nt cdr3_aa
. TRBD2 TRBJ2-1 TRBV20-1 TGCAGTGCTAGAGTAGCGGGGGGTCGGAGTGAGCAGTTCTTC CSARVAGGRSEQFF
. TRBD1 TRBJ2-5 TRBV6-1 TGTGCCAGCAGTAACCGGGACAGGGTTCCAGAGACCCAGTACTTC CASSNRDRVPETQYF
. TRBD1 TRBJ1-6 TRBV7-2 TGTGCCAGCAGACCCGGGACAGGGAGGAATTCACCCCTCCACTTT CASRPGTGRNSPLHF
. . TRBJ1-4 TRBV4-2 TGTGCCAGCAGCCAAGTTAAAGCCCAGGGAAATGAAAAACTGTTTTTT CASSQVKAQGNEKLFF
few . TRBJ1-2 TRBV13 TGTGCCAGCAGCTCACCGGGACTAACGTACTATGGCTACACCTTC CASSSPGLTYYGYTF
few . TRBJ2-5 TRBV5-5 TGTGCCAGCAGCTTGGAGCGGTTTGCAGACCAAGAGACCCAGTACTTC CASSLERFADQETQYF
few . TRBJ2-7 TRBV7-2 TGTGCCAGCAGCTTAGTGAGGGGAACCTACGAGCAGTACTTC CASSLVRGTYEQYF
. . TRBJ1-6 TRBV7-9 TGTGCCAGCAGCTTACGGAACAGCGATAATTCACCCCTCCACTTT CASSLRNSDNSPLHF
. . TRBJ2-5 TRBV9 TGTGCCAGCAGCGTAAGAGTGGGAGAGACCCAGTACTTC CASSVRVGETQYF
few . TRBJ2-3 TRBV12-3/TRBV12-4 TGTGCCAGCAGTTTAGCCCTGGACGGAGCTAGCACAGATACGCAGTATTTT CASSLALDGASTDTQYF
. TRBD2 TRBJ2-1 TRBV10-3 TGTGCCATCAGCTCCCGACTAGCGGGGACCTCCTACAACGAGCAGTTCTTC CAISSRLAGTSYNEQFF
few . TRBJ2-7 TRBV6-5 TGTGCCAGCAGTTACTCGCGCACGACCCCCCCGAGCGAGCAGTACTTC CASSYSRTTPPSEQYF
. TRBD1 TRBJ2-7 TRBV3-1 TGTGCCAGCAGCCAAGGACAGGGGGCTAACGAGCAGTACTTC CASSQGQGANEQYF